This T cell receptor (beta chain) originates from a study of cytomegalovirus exposure and HLA in healthy donors. About the research overall: Roughly 89 million unique TCR sequences came from HLA-typed donors in an early release.

Study-level findings and limits: A later analysis found common viral pathogens apparently linked to several of the most significant clusters. Exclusion as indistinguishable affected some V segments, including TRBV6-2 and TRBV6-3.

Primers included in the PCR were 60 Vbeta and 13 Jbeta primers. TCRdb keeps only in-frame clones here, not all; method: immunoSEQ multiplex PCR. Altogether approximately 100,000 clones are present, just over 70% being singletons, with the ten largest covering about 0.8%. Comments on this clone: As yet, its antigen is unknown.

Healthy individuals who donated bone marrow served as the donors. There are 13 residues in the CDR3. From germline, CDR1 is SGHTA and CDR2 FQGTGA. Trimming left V 5 bases short and J 7 bases short, with 11 bases between. The sample consisted of PBMCs. The chain carries TRBV7-3 and TRBJ2-2; D unresolved. The TCR was taken from a boy younger than 18 in good health and CMV-seronegative. CDR3 DNA: TGTGCCAGCAGCCTTGGTGGTAGCGGGGAGCTGTTTTTT. The encoded protein is CASSLGGSGELFF.